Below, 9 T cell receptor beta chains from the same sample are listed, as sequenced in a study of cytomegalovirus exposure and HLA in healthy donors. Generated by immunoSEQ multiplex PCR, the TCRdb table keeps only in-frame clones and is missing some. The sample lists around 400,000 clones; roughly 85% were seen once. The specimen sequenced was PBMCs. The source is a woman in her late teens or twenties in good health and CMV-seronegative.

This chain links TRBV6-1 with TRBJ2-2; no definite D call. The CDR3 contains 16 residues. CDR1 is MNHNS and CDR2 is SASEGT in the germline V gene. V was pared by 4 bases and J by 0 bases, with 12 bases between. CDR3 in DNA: TGTGCCAGCAGTGTACTTAACTCTGCGAACACCGGGGAGCTGTTTTTT. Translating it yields CASSVLNSANTGELFF.

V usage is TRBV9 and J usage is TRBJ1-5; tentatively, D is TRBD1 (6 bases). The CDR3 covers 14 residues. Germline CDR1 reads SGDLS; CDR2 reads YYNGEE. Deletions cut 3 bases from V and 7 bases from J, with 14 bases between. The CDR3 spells CASSEGGGGQPQHF. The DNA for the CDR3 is TGTGCCAGCAGCGAGGGAGGGGGGGGCCAGCCCCAGCATTTT.

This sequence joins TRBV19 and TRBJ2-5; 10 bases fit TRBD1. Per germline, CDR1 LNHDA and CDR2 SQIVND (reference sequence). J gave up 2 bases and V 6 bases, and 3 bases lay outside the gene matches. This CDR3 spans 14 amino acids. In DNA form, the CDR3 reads TGTGCCAGTAGCCCGGACAGGGGGCAAGAGACCCAGTACTTC. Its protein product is CASSPDRGQETQYF. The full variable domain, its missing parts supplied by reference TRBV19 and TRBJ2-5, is DGGITQSPKYLFRKEGQNVTLSCEQNLNHDAMYWYRQDPGQGLRLIYYSQIVNDFQKGDIAEGYSVSREKKESFPLTVTSAQKNPTAFYLCASSPDRGQETQYFGPGTRLLVL.

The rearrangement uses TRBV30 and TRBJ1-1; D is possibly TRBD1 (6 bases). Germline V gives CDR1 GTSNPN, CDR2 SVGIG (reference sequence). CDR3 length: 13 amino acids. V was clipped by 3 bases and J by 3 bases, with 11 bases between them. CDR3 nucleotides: TGTGCCTGGAGCCCAGGGGATTACACTGAAGCTTTCTTT. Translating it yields CAWSPGDYTEAFF.

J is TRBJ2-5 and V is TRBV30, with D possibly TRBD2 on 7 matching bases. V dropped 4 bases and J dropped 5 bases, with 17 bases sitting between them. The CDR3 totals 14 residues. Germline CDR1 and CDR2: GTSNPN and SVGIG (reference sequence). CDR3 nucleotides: TGTGCCTGGACCCCTTGGGGGGGCGCGGAGACCCAGTACTTC. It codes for CAWTPWGGAETQYF.

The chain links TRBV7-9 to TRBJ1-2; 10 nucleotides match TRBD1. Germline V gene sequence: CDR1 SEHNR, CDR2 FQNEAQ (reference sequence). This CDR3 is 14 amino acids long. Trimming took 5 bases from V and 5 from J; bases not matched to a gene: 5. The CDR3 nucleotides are TGTGCCAGCAGCCGGGACAGGGGTGGTTATGGCTACACCTTC. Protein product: CASSRDRGGYGYTF. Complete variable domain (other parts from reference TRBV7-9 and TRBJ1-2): DTGVSQNPRHKITKRGQNVTFRCDPISEHNRLYWYRQTLGQGPEFLTYFQNEAQLEKSRLLSDRFSAERPKGSFSTLEIQRTEQGDSAMYLCASSRDRGGYGYTFGSGTRLTVV.

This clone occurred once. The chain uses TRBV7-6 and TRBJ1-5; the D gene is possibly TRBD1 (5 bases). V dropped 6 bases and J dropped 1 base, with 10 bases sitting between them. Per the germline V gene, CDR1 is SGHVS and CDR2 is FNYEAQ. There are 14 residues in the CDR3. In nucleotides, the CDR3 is TGTGCCAGCAGTCTTAGACAGAGCAATCAGCCCCAGCATTTT. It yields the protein CASSLRQSNQPQHF.

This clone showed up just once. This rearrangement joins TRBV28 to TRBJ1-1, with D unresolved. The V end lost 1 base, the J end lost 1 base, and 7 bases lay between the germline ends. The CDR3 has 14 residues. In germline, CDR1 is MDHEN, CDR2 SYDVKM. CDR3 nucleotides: TGTGCCAGCAGTTTATACCACAGGAACACTGAAGCTTTCTTT. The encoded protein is CASSLYHRNTEAFF.

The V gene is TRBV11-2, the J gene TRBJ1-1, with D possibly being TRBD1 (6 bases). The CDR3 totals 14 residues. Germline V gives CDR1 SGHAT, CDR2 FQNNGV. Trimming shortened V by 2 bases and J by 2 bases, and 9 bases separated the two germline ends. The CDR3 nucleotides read TGTGCCAGCAGCTTAAACAGGGTAAACACTGAAGCTTTCTTT. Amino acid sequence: CASSLNRVNTEAFF. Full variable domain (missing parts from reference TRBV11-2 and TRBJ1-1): EAGVAQSPRYKIIEKRQSVAFWCNPISGHATLYWYQQILGQGPKLLIQFQNNGVVDDSQLPKDRFSAERLKGVDSTLKIQPAKLEDSAVYLCASSLNRVNTEAFFGQGTRLTVV.